These 2 T cell receptor beta chains were all obtained from the same sample, sequenced in a study of cytomegalovirus exposure and HLA in healthy donors. Primers for the PCR totalled 60 Vbeta and 13 Jbeta. The table came from immunoSEQ multiplex PCR; TCRdb's copy has only in-frame clones and leaves some out. The table lists some 87,000 clones, less than 75% of them singletons, with about 5.4% in the top ten. Sequencing was performed on PBMCs. The origin of the receptors is a woman aged 25 to 45 in good health and CMV-seropositive.

The chain couples TRBV4-3 to TRBJ2-1; TRBD1 might be the D (5 bases). From germline, CDR1 is LGHNA and CDR2 YSLEER. V lost 0 bases and J lost 8, with 17 bases in between. The CDR3 length is 16 residues. CDR3 in DNA: TGCGCCAGCAGCCAAGATACAGGTTATATGAGCTATGAGCAGTTCTTC. Translating it yields CASSQDTGYMSYEQFF.

This chain uses TRBV7-9 with TRBJ2-7; 10 bases align to TRBD1. Trimming at V came to 3 bases and at J to 5 bases, leaving 4 bases not matched to a gene. This CDR3 is built from 14 residues. Germline V gene sequence: CDR1 SEHNR, CDR2 FQNEAQ (reference sequence). The CDR3 nucleotides read TGTGCCAGCAGCTTTGGACAGGGGGTTCACGAGCAGTACTTC. It is translated as CASSFGQGVHEQYF. The whole variable domain, remainder taken from reference TRBV7-9 and TRBJ2-7, is DTGVSQNPRHKITKRGQNVTFRCDPISEHNRLYWYRQTLGQGPEFLTYFQNEAQLEKSRLLSDRFSAERPKGSFSTLEIQRTEQGDSAMYLCASSFGQGVHEQYFGPGTRLTVT.